This TCR beta chain comes out of a study of blood T cell repertoires in COVID-19. Method: immunoSEQ multiplex PCR; TCRdb's copy keeps in-frame clones and lacks some. The top ten hold roughly a fifth of the sample, which has 150,000 to 200,000 clones, roughly four fifths seen once. The source is a woman aged 80 or older with acute or convalescent COVID-19. Sequencing was done on a sample of peripheral blood.

CDR3 sequence: CASSGGQGWPQFF. The CDR3 DNA reads as TGTGCCAGCAGCGGTGGACAGGGTTGGCCCCAGTTCTTC. The rearrangement joins TRBV9 to TRBJ2-1, with 8 bases lining up with TRBD1. CDR1 is SGDLS and CDR2 is YYNGEE in the germline V gene. CDR3 length equals 13 residues. With 3 bases clipped from V and 13 bases from J, the junction kept 9 bases outside the gene matches.